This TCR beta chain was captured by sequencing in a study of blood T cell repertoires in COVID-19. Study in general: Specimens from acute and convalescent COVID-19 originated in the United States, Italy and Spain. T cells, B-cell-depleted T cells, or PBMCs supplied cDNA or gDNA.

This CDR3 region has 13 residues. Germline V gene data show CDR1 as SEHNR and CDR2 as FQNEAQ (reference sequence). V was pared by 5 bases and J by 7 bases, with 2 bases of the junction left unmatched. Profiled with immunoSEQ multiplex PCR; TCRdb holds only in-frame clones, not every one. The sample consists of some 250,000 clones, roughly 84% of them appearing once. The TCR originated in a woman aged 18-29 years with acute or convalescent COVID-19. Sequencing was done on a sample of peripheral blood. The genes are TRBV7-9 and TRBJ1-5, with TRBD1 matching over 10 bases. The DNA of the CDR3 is TGTGCCAGCAGCCGGGACAGGGGACAGCCCCAGCATTTT. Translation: CASSRDRGQPQHF.